The 32 T cell receptor beta chains listed next were all sequenced from one sample in a study of cytomegalovirus exposure and HLA in healthy donors. The PCR contained 60 Vbeta and 13 Jbeta primers. Assay: immunoSEQ multiplex PCR; the TCRdb copy retains only in-frame clones and omits some. Of around 130,000 clones listed, about two thirds are singletons. Material for sequencing was PBMCs. The receptors originated from a man in his forties or fifties in good health and CMV-seropositive.

The rearrangement joins TRBV25-1 to TRBJ2-7; tentative D call: TRBD1 (6 bases). CDR3 length: 15 residues. Germline V gene data show CDR1 as MGHDK and CDR2 as SYGVNS. V was cut by 5 bases and J by 0 bases, with 14 bases left in between. For the CDR3, the DNA is TGTGCCAGCAGTCGGACAGTTGCCCCCTCCTACGAGCAGTACTTC. Translating gives CASSRTVAPSYEQYF.

This clone has a handful of counts. The chain joins TRBV9 to TRBJ2-7; TRBD1 matches 8 bases. J gave up 9 bases and V 5 bases, and 1 base lay outside the gene matches. The CDR3 length is 10 residues. Germline lookup yields CDR1 SGDLS and CDR2 YYNGEE. The CDR3 DNA sequence: TGTGCCAGCAGAGGGACAGGGCAGTACTTC. Protein product: CASRGTGQYF. The variable domain in full, with the rest retrieved from reference TRBV9 and TRBJ2-7, is DSGVTQTPKHLITATGQRVTLRCSPRSGDLSVYWYQQSLDQGLQFLIQYYNGEERAKGNILERFSAQQFPDLHSELNLSSLELGDSALYFCASRGTGQYFGPGTRLTVT.

V usage is TRBV6-5 and J usage is TRBJ1-5, with 8 bases matching TRBD1. This CDR3 contains 14 residues. Trimming took 6 bases from V and 5 from J; bases not matched to a gene: 6. Germline V gene lookup returns CDR1 MNHEY and CDR2 SVGAGI. The CDR3 sequence: CASSLQGGDQPQHF. CDR3 DNA sequence: TGTGCCAGCAGCTTACAGGGGGGGGATCAGCCCCAGCATTTT.

The chain combines TRBV7-9 with TRBJ1-5; D is unclear. Trimming took 1 base from V and 7 from J, leaving 8 bases between them. This CDR3 comprises 13 residues. CDR1 is SEHNR, CDR2 FQNEAQ, per germline (reference sequence). CDR3 sequence: CASSLGFGQPQHF. CDR3 in DNA: TGTGCCAGCAGCTTAGGATTCGGGCAGCCCCAGCATTTT. Combining the CDR3 with reference TRBV7-9 and TRBJ1-5 gives the whole variable domain DTGVSQNPRHKITKRGQNVTFRCDPISEHNRLYWYRQTLGQGPEFLTYFQNEAQLEKSRLLSDRFSAERPKGSFSTLEIQRTEQGDSAMYLCASSLGFGQPQHFGDGTRLSIL.

The J gene is TRBJ1-1, the V gene TRBV29-1, with 7 bases fitting TRBD1. This CDR3 spans 16 amino acids. V trimming: 7 bases; J trimming: 5 bases; junction bases outside the gene matches: 19. Germline-derived CDR1 and CDR2 are SQVTM and ANQGSEA. For the CDR3, the DNA is TGCAGCGGCTTCGACAGGGTGATGTCGGAAGGTACTGAAGCTTTCTTT. Its translation: CSGFDRVMSEGTEAFF.

The chain carries TRBV28 and TRBJ2-2; perhaps TRBD1 as D (5 bases). The length of the CDR3 is 13 residues. Germline CDR1 reads MDHEN; CDR2 reads SYDVKM. V was clipped by 3 bases and J by 8 bases, with 10 bases between them. CDR3 sequence reads: CASSFGAFGELFF. CDR3 bases: TGTGCCAGCAGTTTTGGGGCGTTTGGGGAGCTGTTTTTT.

This clone has only a few counts. The V gene is TRBV5-1, the J gene TRBJ2-7, with D maybe TRBD1 (6 bases). V lost 4 bases and J 0 bases, leaving 11 bases between the germline ends. Germline-derived CDR1 and CDR2 are SGHRS and YFSETQ. The CDR3 sequence is 14 residues long. The CDR3 DNA is TGCGCCAGCAGCCCCCGGGACACCTCCTACGAGCAGTACTTC. This codes for CASSPRDTSYEQYF.

V gene TRBV14 combines with J gene TRBJ2-1, with D unresolved. This CDR3 spans 16 amino acids. CDR1 is SGHDN and CDR2 is FVKESK in the germline V gene. Between the trimmed V and J ends, which lost 2 bases and 0 bases, there was a span of 11 bases. The DNA of the CDR3 is TGTGCCAGCAGCCAACGTACAGTCGTCTCCTACAATGAGCAGTTCTTC. Residues: CASSQRTVVSYNEQFF.

The genes are TRBV9 and TRBJ2-1, with D perhaps TRBD1 (6 bases). Germline V gene lookup returns CDR1 SGDLS and CDR2 YYNGEE. Trimming took off 3 bases at V and 3 bases at J, with 10 bases between the two ends. The CDR3 contains 14 residues. The CDR3 DNA sequence: TGTGCCAGCAGCGCCTCGGACAGCTACAATGAGCAGTTCTTC. Translation: CASSASDSYNEQFF.

The table lists this clone with a few counts. The rearrangement joins TRBV2 to TRBJ1-6; TRBD1 agrees at 10 bases. The germline gives CDR1 SNHLY, CDR2 FYNNEI. V lost 7 bases, J lost 10 bases, and 7 bases stayed unmatched. This CDR3 region has 14 residues. The CDR3 DNA sequence: TGTGCCAGCAACCCGAGGGACAGGGGATCACCCCTCCACTTT. Translated: CASNPRDRGSPLHF.

This sequence joins TRBV6-1 and TRBJ1-1; 7 positions match TRBD1. V trimming: 5 bases; J trimming: 9 bases; junction bases outside the gene matches: 12. The CDR3 loop spans 14 amino acids. CDR1 is MNHNS and CDR2 is SASEGT in the germline V gene. CDR3 coding DNA: TGTGCCAGCAGTTCTCTTAAGGGGGCGTATAAAGCTTTCTTT. It specifies CASSSLKGAYKAFF.

Only one count was recorded for this clone. Additional DNA sequences in this sample encode the identical CDR3. CDR3 nucleotide sequence: TGCGCCAGCAGTCCCCGCCCTAGCGGGGGGACTCAAGAGACCCAGTACTTC. As protein: CASSPRPSGGTQETQYF. The chain couples TRBV5-1 to TRBJ2-5; 11 positions match TRBD2. This CDR3 comprises 17 residues. CDR1 and CDR2 (germline): SGHRS, YFSETQ. V shed 5 bases and J 2 bases; nucleotides not matched to a gene: 11.

The chain recombines TRBV5-8 with TRBJ1-1; perhaps TRBD1 as D (6 bases). Germline values: CDR1 SGHTS, CDR2 YDEGEE. The V end lost 4 bases, the J end lost 1 base, and 17 bases lay between the germline ends. The CDR3 sequence is 16 residues long. The CDR3 DNA reads as TGTGCCAGCAGCGGAGTGGTGGGGACACCGAACACTGAAGCTTTCTTT. Translating it yields CASSGVVGTPNTEAFF.

CDR3 sequence: CASSLGITSGRGDTQYF. The CDR3 DNA reads as TGTGCCAGCAGCCTTGGGATTACTAGCGGGAGAGGAGATACGCAGTATTTT. The chain is built from TRBV4-2 and TRBJ2-3, with 11 bases fitting TRBD2. The germline V gene has CDR1 LGHNA and CDR2 YNFKEQ. This CDR3 is built from 17 residues. Trimming took 4 bases from V and 5 from J; bases not matched to a gene: 11.

This clone was found a few times. The V and J genes are TRBV6-6 and TRBJ2-7; the D gene is possibly TRBD2 (6 bases). The CDR3 is made up of 15 amino acids. Germline assignment: CDR1 MNHNY and CDR2 SVGAGI (reference sequence). With 5 bases removed from V and 0 bases from J, the gap between germline ends came to 14 bases. The CDR3 coding sequence is TGTGCCAGCAGTAGTCCGGGACTTAGCTCCTACGAGCAGTACTTC. Its translation is CASSSPGLSSYEQYF.

Worth noting for this clone: Other DNA sequences of this sample code for an identical CDR3. J is TRBJ1-3 and V is TRBV19; D possibly corresponds to TRBD1 (6 bases). This CDR3 region has 15 residues. Trimming cost V 5 bases and J 0 bases, with 11 bases left between them. The germline gives CDR1 LNHDA, CDR2 SQIVND (reference sequence). The CDR3 sequence: CASSADRSSGNTIYF. CDR3 bases: TGTGCCAGTAGTGCCGACAGGAGCTCTGGAAACACCATATATTTT.

With regard to this clone: The junction does not match germline at one end; this may be a read error. The identical CDR3 is also encoded by other nucleotide sequences in the sample. The chain employs TRBV15 and TRBJ2-1, with TRBD2 identical over 7 bases. The CDR3 is 17 amino acids. The germline gives CDR1 LNHNV, CDR2 YYDKDF (reference sequence). This CDR3 reads CATSRDGLADHYNEQFF. Written as DNA, the CDR3 is TGCGCCACCAGCAGGGACGGGCTAGCGGATCACTACAATGAGCAGTTCTTC.

In this sample, this clone turned up once. This chain links TRBV28 with TRBJ2-4; weak D call: TRBD1 (5 bases). Looked up from germline, CDR1 is MDHEN and CDR2 is SYDVKM. This CDR3 comprises 15 residues. The V and J ends lost 3 bases and 6 bases respectively, with 15 bases between them. The CDR3 DNA reads TGTGCCAGCAGTTTTATGGCAGGGTGGGGAAACATTCAGTACTTC. This gives the protein CASSFMAGWGNIQYF.

J is TRBJ2-5 and V is TRBV9; 11 positions agree with TRBD1. There are 15 residues in the CDR3. Trimming cost V 3 bases and J 4 bases; bases outside gene matches: 5. The germline V gene encodes CDR1 SGDLS and CDR2 YYNGEE. The CDR3 nucleotides are TGTGCCAGCAGCGCCGGGACAGGGGGGAGAGAGACCCAGTACTTC. Translation: CASSAGTGGRETQYF.

The chain has TRBV5-6 and TRBJ2-5, with 9 bases identical to TRBD2. V gave up 6 bases and J gave up 5 bases; unmatched junction bases: 20. The CDR3 has 18 residues. Germline CDR1 reads SGHDT; CDR2 reads YYEEEE. CDR3 amino acids: CASNPRGSGSGFRETQYF. In nucleotides, the CDR3 is TGTGCCAGCAACCCACGGGGTAGCGGGAGCGGGTTTCGGGAGACCCAGTACTTC. Drawing the rest from reference TRBV5-6 and TRBJ2-5, the complete variable domain is DAGVTQSPTHLIKTRGQQVTLRCSPKSGHDTVSWYQQALGQGPQFIFQYYEEEERQRGNFPDRFSGHQFPNYSSELNVNALLLGDSALYLCASNPRGSGSGFRETQYFGPGTRLLVL.

This sequence joins TRBV7-8 and TRBJ2-2; TRBD2 is a possible D gene (6 bases). V shed 6 bases and J shed 0 bases, with 11 bases lying between them. Germline CDR1 and CDR2: SGHVS and FQNEAQ. The CDR3 spans 15 residues. The CDR3 region is CASRESSANTGELFF. The DNA of the CDR3 is TGTGCCAGCAGGGAGTCTAGCGCGAACACCGGGGAGCTGTTTTTT.

The chain recombines TRBV15 with TRBJ2-1; TRBD2 agrees at 12 bases. Trimming took 0 bases from V and 15 from J; bases not matched to a gene: 12. CDR1 LNHNV and CDR2 YYDKDF come from the germline V gene (reference sequence). The CDR3 consists of 16 residues. The CDR3 nucleotides are TGTGCCACCAGCAGAGATCTGCTAGCGGGGGGGGACCTGAGGTTCTTC. This translates into CATSRDLLAGGDLRFF.

V and J are TRBV28 and TRBJ1-4; 10 bases match TRBD1. Germline CDR1 reads MDHEN; CDR2 reads SYDVKM. This CDR3 region has 14 residues. Trimming cost V 6 bases and J 8 bases; bases outside gene matches: 6. Here the CDR3 reads CASRSGTGVEKLFF. The CDR3, as DNA: TGTGCCAGCAGGTCAGGGACAGGGGTCGAAAAACTGTTTTTT.

V is TRBV28 and J is TRBJ1-6; 9 bases are a match to TRBD1. The CDR3 contains 15 residues. CDR1 and CDR2 from the germline V gene are MDHEN and SYDVKM. With 7 bases clipped from V and 10 bases from J, the junction kept 11 bases outside the gene matches. CDR3 loop: CASTPSGQGISPLHF. The CDR3 DNA is TGTGCCAGCACCCCTTCGGGACAGGGAATATCACCCCTCCACTTT.

The DNA of the CDR3 is TGTGCCAGTAAGAAACAGGGGCACTATGGCTACACCTTC. Its protein product is CASKKQGHYGYTF. The V gene is TRBV19, the J gene TRBJ1-2, with 7 nucleotides matching TRBD1. The germline gives CDR1 LNHDA, CDR2 SQIVND (reference sequence). This CDR3 comprises 13 residues. Trimming cost V 7 bases and J 3 bases; bases outside gene matches: 5.

V is TRBV7-9 and J is TRBJ1-5; the D gene is possibly TRBD1 (5 bases). The CDR3 is made up of 18 amino acids. V lost 1 base, J lost 0 bases, and 16 bases lay in between. CDR1 and CDR2 from the germline V gene are SEHNR and FQNEAQ (reference sequence). Written as DNA, the CDR3 is TGTGCCAGCAGCTTAGACCCGGGGGGAATTTATAGCAATCAGCCCCAGCATTTT. This translates into CASSLDPGGIYSNQPQHF.

In its sample, this clone was seen a few times. The rearrangement uses TRBV5-4 and TRBJ2-7; 7 positions agree with TRBD1. V was clipped by 3 bases and J by 3 bases; unmatched bases: 9. CDR3 length: 15 residues. The germline V gene has CDR1 SGHNT and CDR2 YYREEE (reference sequence). The CDR3 loop is CASSSPGTANYEQYF. The CDR3 DNA is TGTGCCAGCAGCTCACCAGGGACAGCTAACTACGAGCAGTACTTC. Filled out from reference TRBV5-4 and TRBJ2-7, the complete variable domain reads ETGVTQSPTHLIKTRGQQVTLRCSSQSGHNTVSWYQQALGQGPQFIFQYYREEENGRGNFPPRFSGLQFPNYSSELNVNALELDDSALYLCASSSPGTANYEQYFGPGTRLTVT.

The chain combines TRBV15 with TRBJ1-5; D is ambiguous. CDR3 length: 15 amino acids. Trimming shortened V by 0 bases and J by 1 base, and 7 bases separated the two germline ends. Germline V lookup: CDR1 LNHNV, CDR2 YYDKDF (reference sequence). The CDR3, as DNA: TGTGCCACCAGCAGAGATCATGTCAGCAATCAGCCCCAGCATTTT. It specifies CATSRDHVSNQPQHF.

The CDR3 nucleotides read TGTGCCAGCAGTCGGGTAGCGGGGGGCTACGAGCAGTACTTC. This gives the protein CASSRVAGGYEQYF. This sequence joins TRBV6-6 and TRBJ2-5, with 10 bases matching TRBD2. The assigned J gene may be wrong: the sequence end matches TRBJ2-7 better. Germline lookup yields CDR1 MNHNY and CDR2 SVGAGI (reference sequence). The CDR3 contains 14 residues.

This clone was observed a few times. The CDR3 protein is CASSVALAEEQYF. In nucleotides, the CDR3 is TGTGCCAGCAGCGTAGCACTAGCGGAAGAGCAGTACTTC. This chain connects TRBV9 to TRBJ2-7; 8 positions agree with TRBD2. J lost 7 bases, V lost 0 bases, and 3 bases had no gene match. The CDR3 has 13 residues. Germline CDR1 SGDLS, CDR2 YYNGEE.

Only a few counts were recorded for this clone. CDR3 coding DNA: TGCGCCAGCAGCTTGTTAGCGGAGCCCCAAGAGACCCAGTACTTC. It is translated as CASSLLAEPQETQYF. V gene TRBV5-1 combines with J gene TRBJ2-5, with D possibly being TRBD2 (6 bases). V lost 1 base and J lost 1, with 11 bases in between. The CDR3 length is 15 residues. Germline assignment: CDR1 SGHRS and CDR2 YFSETQ.

This chain links TRBV6-1 with TRBJ1-6, with 8 positions matching TRBD1. Germline values: CDR1 MNHNS, CDR2 SASEGT. V dropped 8 bases and J dropped 5; count of bases not matched to a gene: 5. The CDR3 is 14 residues long. For the CDR3, the DNA is TGTGCCAGCTGTGGGACAGGCGATAATTCACCCCTCCACTTT. It is translated as CASCGTGDNSPLHF.